This record concerns one T cell receptor beta chain sequence. Individuals aged roughly 18 to 95 years were recruited from approximately 24 US areas. Cohorts were based on clinical histories the participants reported. Original analysis: The authors estimated nucleated cell counts from reference gene primer amplification. Libraries were prepared by immunoSEQ multiplex PCR; TCRdb keeps only in-frame clonotypes and omits some of them. D and trimming come from the DNA, and the V and J calls and clone size come from that table. This sample has 140,000 to 150,000 clones, with 84% found just once. Per the germline V gene, CDR1 is MNHEY and CDR2 is SVGAGI. This CDR3 is 15 amino acids long. V lost 4 bases and J 5 bases, leaving 17 bases between the germline ends. The data were obtained in a study of blood T cell repertoires in COVID-19. Study-level information: The United States, Italy and Spain were the sources of the acute and convalescent COVID-19 samples.

The TCR sequence derives from a woman aged 50 to 65 who had been exposed to COVID-19. The rearrangement uses TRBV6-5 and TRBJ1-1; D is undetermined. Sequenced input: PBMCs or T cells enriched from blood (not recorded which). This CDR3 reads CASSSPAGSRTEAFF. For the CDR3, the DNA is TGTGCCAGCAGTTCTCCGGCGGGAAGCCGTACTGAAGCTTTCTTT.